One and the same sample provided the 10 T cell receptor beta chains below, sequenced in a study of blood T cell repertoires in COVID-19. Here immunoSEQ multiplex PCR was the method, and the copy in TCRdb shows in-frame clones only, minus some. Of about 400,000 clones detected, 88% appear once; the ten largest clones hold 2% to 2.5%. The specimen was PBMCs or T cells enriched from blood (not recorded which). All receptors derive from a woman aged 40 to 49 with acute COVID-19.

The chain recombines TRBV4-1 with TRBJ2-7, with D perhaps TRBD1 (6 bases). Trimming cost V 4 bases and J 5 bases, with 24 bases left between them. The CDR3 is made up of 17 amino acids. The germline V gene encodes CDR1 MGHRA and CDR2 YSYEKL. CDR3 in amino acids: CASSLRFGTPEMDEQYF. The DNA of the CDR3 is TGCGCCAGCAGCCTACGGTTCGGGACACCAGAGATGGACGAGCAGTACTTC.

The chain has TRBV15 and TRBJ2-3, with D possibly being TRBD1 (6 bases). CDR3 size: 16 residues. Trimming shortened V by 6 bases and J by 2 bases, and 18 bases separated the two germline ends. Germline CDR1 reads LNHNV; CDR2 reads YYDKDF (reference sequence). CDR3 residues: CATSSTPGHATDTQYF. In nucleotides, the CDR3 is TGTGCCACCAGTTCTACACCGGGACACGCCACAGATACGCAGTATTTT.

The chain uses TRBV5-4 and TRBJ2-1; TRBD2 matches 9 bases. There are 15 residues in the CDR3. Per the germline V gene, CDR1 is SGHNT and CDR2 is YYREEE (reference sequence). V gave up 4 bases and J gave up 4 bases; unmatched junction bases: 6. CDR3 amino acids: CASSPSAGGYNEQFF. CDR3 bases: TGTGCCAGCAGCCCCTCCGCGGGGGGGTACAATGAGCAGTTCTTC.

The rearrangement uses TRBV9 and TRBJ1-3; 7 bases are shared with TRBD1. This CDR3 spans 15 amino acids. Germline trimming cut 3 bases from V and 3 bases from J; bases unmatched to any gene: 6. CDR1 and CDR2 from the germline V gene are SGDLS and YYNGEE. The CDR3 loop reads CASSALTGDGNTIYF. The CDR3 bases are TGTGCCAGCAGCGCCCTCACAGGGGATGGAAACACCATATATTTT.

V is TRBV19 and J is TRBJ1-2; 9 bases fit TRBD1. From germline, CDR1 is LNHDA and CDR2 SQIVND (reference sequence). Germline trimming cut 10 bases from V and 6 bases from J; bases unmatched to any gene: 9. This CDR3 comprises 13 residues. The CDR3 protein is CAIRGQGSHGYTF. The CDR3 DNA reads TGTGCCATCCGGGGACAGGGAAGTCATGGCTACACCTTC.

The chain has TRBV6-5 and TRBJ2-1; maybe TRBD1 (5 bases). Germline lookup yields CDR1 MNHEY and CDR2 SVGAGI. The CDR3 loop spans 15 amino acids. V was pared by 7 bases and J by 6 bases, with 19 bases between. The CDR3 region is CASTIQDPYPNEQFF. The CDR3 DNA sequence: TGTGCCAGCACCATACAGGACCCTTACCCCAATGAGCAGTTCTTC.

The chain joins TRBV14 to TRBJ2-2; 7 bases match TRBD2. The CDR3 loop spans 19 amino acids. Trimming took 4 bases from V and 1 from J; bases not matched to a gene: 15. Germline CDR1 and CDR2: SGHDN and FVKESK. CDR3 coding DNA: TGTGCCAGCAGCCCCCATTTCGTTGCGCGGGAGATGAACACCGGGGAGCTGTTTTTT. Its translation is CASSPHFVAREMNTGELFF.

The chain couples TRBV5-1 to TRBJ2-7, with 14 bases lining up with TRBD2. The trim removed 4 bases at V and 7 bases at J, leaving 4 bases unmatched. The germline CDR1 and CDR2 sequences are SGHRS and YFSETQ. The CDR3 runs to 14 residues. The CDR3 sequence is CASSAGLAGEEQYF. The DNA of the CDR3 is TGCGCCAGCAGCGCGGGACTAGCGGGGGAAGAGCAGTACTTC.

The chain has TRBV28 and TRBJ2-1, with a tentative D call TRBD1 (6 bases). CDR1 and CDR2 (germline): MDHEN, SYDVKM. This CDR3 contains 16 residues. Deletions cut 8 bases from V and 4 bases from J, with 21 bases between. The CDR3 loop reads CASSVLGGGSYNEQFF. CDR3 DNA sequence: TGTGCCAGCTCAGTACTTGGGGGCGGATCGTACAATGAGCAGTTCTTC.

The chain employs TRBV11-3 and TRBJ2-2, with TRBD2 matching 9 bases. Looked up from germline, CDR1 is SGHNT and CDR2 is YENEEA. Losses at the gene ends were 2 bases for V and 3 bases for J; bases not matched to a gene: 4. This CDR3 has 16 amino acids. The CDR3 sequence is CASSLRRGGDTGELFF. CDR3 nucleotide sequence: TGTGCCAGCAGCTTACGGCGGGGGGGTGACACCGGGGAGCTGTTTTTT.